This T cell receptor (beta chain) was retrieved from a study of CD8+ T cells in alopecia areata. Points from the study as a whole: Scalp sample data also include resident alphabeta T cells from normal skin. Lesional tissue from the scalp (especially in alopecia totalis/universalis) showed higher clonality than normal scalp.

Germline CDR1 SEHNR, CDR2 FQNEAQ (reference sequence). V lost 4 bases, J lost 5 bases, and 9 bases stayed unmatched. This CDR3 spans 15 amino acids. In each case, RNA was isolated and then reverse transcribed into cDNA as the sequencing template. Some clones are missing from TCRdb's copy, which holds only in-frame ones; the method was immunoSEQ multiplex PCR. The sample holds around 190,000 clones; about 56% are singletons and the top ten take over 4%. Of note for this clone: As yet, its antigen is unknown.

The TCR comes from a human donor in good health. This sequence joins TRBV7-9 and TRBJ2-7; 9 bases map to TRBD1. The sample was CD8+ T cells sorted from blood. CDR3 nucleotide sequence: TGTGCCAGCAGCTCACAGGGGGCGCTTAACCACGAGCAGTACTTC. Translation: CASSSQGALNHEQYF.